The source of this T cell receptor (beta chain) is a study of blood T cell repertoires in COVID-19. Study information: COVID-19 samples from acute and convalescent phases originated in the United States, Italy and Spain. Sources were T cells, B-cell-depleted T cells, or PBMCs; the material itself was cDNA or gDNA.

The germline V gene encodes CDR1 MDHEN and CDR2 SYDVKM. Trimming took 6 bases from V and 3 from J, leaving 17 bases between them. The CDR3 loop spans 15 amino acids. As originally analysed: Estimated nucleated cell counts came from reference gene primer amplification. Clones were sequenced by immunoSEQ multiplex PCR, and TCRdb holds only the in-frame ones, with some missing. V and J calls and clone size are given by that table; D and trimming were obtained from the DNA. The profile covers some 150,000 clones, with 80% to 90% appearing a single time and approximately 3% taken by the ten largest. The TCR originated in a woman aged 60-70 years with active COVID-19. Sequenced material: peripheral blood. V usage is TRBV28 and J usage is TRBJ1-2; D is undetermined. The CDR3 coding sequence is TGTGCCAGCAGCCCTAACTCATACGGGGACTATGGCTACACCTTC. It codes for CASSPNSYGDYGYTF.